Shown below are 23 T cell receptor beta chains from a single sample sequenced in a study of blood T cell repertoires in COVID-19. The repertoire was sequenced with immunoSEQ multiplex PCR; TCRdb's copy has only in-frame clones and lacks some. The repertoire holds 150,000 to 190,000 clones, with around 84% as singletons. Sequencing input: peripheral blood. The receptor set was obtained from a woman aged 50 to 60 with acute or convalescent COVID-19.

The chain uses TRBV19 and TRBJ2-1; 11 positions match TRBD2. Germline CDR1 and CDR2: LNHDA and SQIVND (reference sequence). V shed 5 bases and J 8 bases; nucleotides not matched to a gene: 8. This CDR3 contains 15 residues. The CDR3 region is CASSRVAGGFHEQFF. The CDR3 nucleotides are TGTGCCAGTAGTCGAGTAGCGGGGGGGTTCCATGAGCAGTTCTTC.

This clone was observed once. The chain carries TRBV2 and TRBJ1-5; D call uncertain. CDR1 is SNHLY and CDR2 is FYNNEI in the germline V gene. The germline V and J ends were trimmed by 8 bases and 2 bases, with 10 bases remaining between them. CDR3 size: 13 residues. In DNA, the CDR3 is TGTGCCAGCGGGCCCCCCGGCAATCAGCCCCAGCATTTT. Its translation is CASGPPGNQPQHF.

This CDR3 reads CASSQGRRESYNSPLHF. CDR3 bases: TGTGCCAGCAGCCAAGGGAGGCGGGAGTCCTATAATTCACCCCTCCACTTT. This chain links TRBV14 with TRBJ1-6; D uncertain. Trimming pared 1 base from V and 1 base from J, leaving 11 bases between. The CDR3 sequence is 17 residues long. Germline-derived CDR1 and CDR2 are SGHDN and FVKESK.

This chain uses TRBV3-1 (or the pseudogene TRBV3-2) with TRBJ1-2; D might be TRBD1 (6 bases). Looked up from germline, CDR1 is LGHDT and CDR2 is YNNKEL (reference sequence). Between the trimmed V and J ends, which lost 1 base and 3 bases, there was a span of 15 bases. This CDR3 comprises 16 residues. The CDR3 sequence: CASSQVRKGEYYGYTF. DNA of the CDR3: TGTGCCAGCAGCCAAGTAAGGAAGGGGGAGTACTATGGCTACACCTTC.

V and J are TRBV19 and TRBJ1-2; 12 nucleotides match TRBD1. Germline-derived CDR1 and CDR2 are LNHDA and SQIVND (reference sequence). The CDR3 is 14 residues long. V trimming: 4 bases; J trimming: 7 bases; junction bases outside the gene matches: 4. The CDR3 region is CASSTRDRGPGYTF. CDR3 DNA sequence: TGTGCCAGTAGTACTAGGGACAGGGGGCCTGGCTACACCTTC.

This sequence joins TRBV3-1 (or the pseudogene TRBV3-2) and TRBJ2-2, with D tentatively TRBD1 (6 bases). The CDR3 has 16 residues. V was shortened by 0 bases and J by 6 bases, with 14 bases between the two germline ends. Germline V gene lookup returns CDR1 LGHDT and CDR2 YNNKEL (reference sequence). This CDR3 is CASSQEGASFAGELFF. CDR3 nucleotides: TGTGCCAGCAGCCAAGAGGGGGCTAGTTTCGCCGGGGAGCTGTTTTTT.

J is TRBJ1-5 and V is TRBV5-1; 9 bases are shared with TRBD1. The J segment lost 6 bases and the V segment lost 4 bases, leaving 8 bases of the junction unmatched. Germline CDR1 is SGHRS and CDR2 is YFSETQ. The CDR3 has 15 amino acids. CDR3 nucleotide sequence: TGCGCCAGCAGCGCAGGGACAGGGATTGGTCAGCCCCAGCATTTT. It yields the protein CASSAGTGIGQPQHF.

A remark on this clone: Other DNA sequences of this sample code for an identical CDR3. The genes are TRBV19 and TRBJ1-1; 9 bases are a match to TRBD1. Germline loops: CDR1 LNHDA, CDR2 SQIVND (reference sequence). V was pared by 4 bases and J by 3 bases, with 3 bases of the junction left unmatched. CDR3 length: 14 residues. The CDR3 nucleotides are TGTGCCAGTAGTACCGGACAGGGGCACACTGAAGCTTTCTTT. It encodes CASSTGQGHTEAFF.

The gene calls are TRBV6-5 and TRBJ2-7, with a possible D match to TRBD1 (6 bases). V was clipped by 0 bases and J by 5 bases, with 14 bases between them. Germline V lookup: CDR1 MNHEY, CDR2 SVGAGI. This CDR3 has 15 amino acids. The CDR3 spells CASSYSGAGPNEQYF. Here the CDR3 DNA reads TGTGCCAGCAGTTACTCGGGGGCAGGGCCCAACGAGCAGTACTTC.

V is TRBV12-5 and J is TRBJ1-5; D possibly corresponds to TRBD1 (5 bases). CDR1 LGHNT and CDR2 FRNRAP come from the germline V gene. The CDR3 is 15 residues long. V was pared by 1 base and J by 0 bases, with 7 bases between. CDR3 sequence (DNA): TGTGCTAGTGGTTTGGAACAGGCTAGCAATCAGCCCCAGCATTTT. It encodes CASGLEQASNQPQHF.

This clone was counted only a few times. The chain joins TRBV4-2 to TRBJ2-7; D is possibly TRBD2 (5 bases). Germline loops: CDR1 LGHNA, CDR2 YNFKEQ. This CDR3 contains 16 residues. V was cut by 0 bases and J by 1 base, with 13 bases left in between. In DNA, the CDR3 is TGTGCCAGCAGCCAAGAGGCTGCGGGTAGGTCCTACGAGCAGTACTTC. Protein: CASSQEAAGRSYEQYF.

The V and J genes are TRBV28 and TRBJ2-3; TRBD2 matches at 7 bases. The CDR3 spans 19 residues. Losses at the gene ends were 8 bases for V and 4 bases for J; bases not matched to a gene: 24. Germline V CDR1 and CDR2: MDHEN, SYDVKM. The CDR3 is CASSLWGTGDYASADTQYF. The DNA for the CDR3 is TGTGCCAGCTCTTTATGGGGGACGGGGGACTATGCTAGCGCAGATACGCAGTATTTT.

DNA for the CDR3: TGTGCCAGCTCAGCTTATCCAGGGCGGGAAAAACTGTTTTTT. Encoded protein: CASSAYPGREKLFF. The J gene is TRBJ1-4, the V gene TRBV7-2, with D possibly matching TRBD1 (5 bases). V was shortened by 8 bases and J by 8 bases, with 18 bases between the two germline ends. The CDR3 runs 14 residues. Germline CDR1 reads SGHTA; CDR2 reads FQGNSA.

The chain has TRBV10-3 and TRBJ2-1; 8 bases fit TRBD2. With V trimmed by 4 bases and J by 10 bases, 9 bases remained unmatched. Germline V gene sequence: CDR1 ENHRY, CDR2 SYGVKD. The CDR3 runs to 14 residues. The CDR3 nucleotides read TGTGCCATCAGTGGCACTAGCGGCGAGGGGGAGCAGTTCTTC. Translated: CAISGTSGEGEQFF.

The chain links TRBV7-2 to TRBJ1-5; 7 bases match TRBD1. This CDR3 has 12 residues. From germline, CDR1 is SGHTA and CDR2 FQGNSA. Losses at the gene ends were 8 bases for V and 2 bases for J; bases not matched to a gene: 0. This chain's CDR3 is CASQGGNQPQHF. The CDR3 DNA reads as TGTGCCAGCCAGGGGGGCAATCAGCCCCAGCATTTT. Full variable domain (outside the CDR3, taken from reference TRBV7-2 and TRBJ1-5): GAGVSQSPSNKVTEKGKDVELRCDPISGHTALYWYRQSLGQGLEFLIYFQGNSAPDKSGLPSDRFSAERTGGSVSTLTIQRTQQEDSAVYLCASQGGNQPQHFGDGTRLSIL.

This clone was observed a few times. This CDR3 is also generated by other DNA sequences in the sample. This chain connects TRBV12-3 or TRBV12-4 to TRBJ1-2; D perhaps matches TRBD1 (5 bases). This CDR3 is built from 13 residues. V was pared by 1 base and J by 2 bases, with 5 bases between. The CDR3 loop is CASSLGQNYGYTF. The CDR3 DNA follows: TGTGCCAGCAGTTTAGGACAGAACTATGGCTACACCTTC.

The chain is built from TRBV2 and TRBJ2-7; D might be TRBD1 (6 bases). The germline gives CDR1 SNHLY, CDR2 FYNNEI. V lost 10 bases, J lost 3 bases, and 16 bases lay in between. CDR3 length: 13 amino acids. The CDR3: CANAQGDGYEQYF. The CDR3 coding sequence is TGTGCCAACGCACAGGGCGATGGCTACGAGCAGTACTTC.

The chain carries TRBV14 and TRBJ2-7, with 7 bases identical to TRBD1. The germline V gene has CDR1 SGHDN and CDR2 FVKESK. The CDR3 is 13 residues long. V shed 6 bases and J 4 bases; nucleotides not matched to a gene: 6. CDR3 nucleotide sequence: TGTGCCAGCAGGGCAGGGGGTAGGTACGAGCAGTACTTC. Amino acids: CASRAGGRYEQYF.

This clone showed up just once. This rearrangement joins TRBV10-1 to TRBJ2-3, with 13 nucleotides matching TRBD2. Germline CDR1 WNHNN, CDR2 SYGVQD (reference sequence). V dropped 6 bases and J dropped 6; count of bases not matched to a gene: 6. This CDR3 has 15 amino acids. CDR3 sequence: CASSLTSGGKDTQYF. As DNA, the CDR3 is TGCGCCAGCAGCTTGACTAGCGGGGGGAAGGATACGCAGTATTTT.

This chain uses TRBV29-1 with TRBJ1-2; D not resolved. V shed 3 bases and J shed 7 bases, with 12 bases lying between them. The CDR3 is 12 amino acids. Germline V gene data show CDR1 as SQVTM and CDR2 as ANQGSEA. As DNA, the CDR3 is TGCAGCGTTGATTCGGGGAGCGGTGGCTACACCTTC. This translates into CSVDSGSGGYTF.

This chain links TRBV9 with TRBJ2-1; 14 bases match TRBD2. The CDR3 has 17 residues. Trimming took 1 base from V and 6 from J; bases not matched to a gene: 6. The germline gives CDR1 SGDLS, CDR2 YYNGEE. The CDR3 loop is CASSVQPGLAGGNEQFF. The CDR3 region has the DNA TGTGCCAGCAGCGTACAACCCGGACTAGCGGGAGGCAATGAGCAGTTCTTC.

The CDR3: CASSVGGSGEKLFF. CDR3 in DNA: TGTGCCAGCAGCGTTGGAGGCTCGGGTGAAAAACTGTTTTTT. The chain employs TRBV5-8 and TRBJ1-4; D remains ambiguous. Germline loops: CDR1 SGHTS, CDR2 YDEGEE. The CDR3 totals 14 residues. V lost 4 bases and J 7 bases, leaving 14 bases between the germline ends. Drawing the rest from reference TRBV5-8 and TRBJ1-4, the complete variable domain is EAGVTQSPTHLIKTRGQQATLRCSPISGHTSVYWYQQALGLGLQFLLWYDEGEERNRGNFPPRFSGRQFPNYSSELNVNALELEDSALYLCASSVGGSGEKLFFGSGTQLSVL.

The V and J genes are TRBV7-2 and TRBJ2-7; TRBD1 agrees at 7 bases. Germline V gives CDR1 SGHTA, CDR2 FQGNSA. After removal of 1 base from V and 2 bases from J, the junction contained 8 bases not matched to a gene. The CDR3 is made up of 16 amino acids. The CDR3 nucleotides are TGTGCCAGCAGCTTAGATCGGCGACAGGGTACCTACGAGCAGTACTTC. This encodes CASSLDRRQGTYEQYF.